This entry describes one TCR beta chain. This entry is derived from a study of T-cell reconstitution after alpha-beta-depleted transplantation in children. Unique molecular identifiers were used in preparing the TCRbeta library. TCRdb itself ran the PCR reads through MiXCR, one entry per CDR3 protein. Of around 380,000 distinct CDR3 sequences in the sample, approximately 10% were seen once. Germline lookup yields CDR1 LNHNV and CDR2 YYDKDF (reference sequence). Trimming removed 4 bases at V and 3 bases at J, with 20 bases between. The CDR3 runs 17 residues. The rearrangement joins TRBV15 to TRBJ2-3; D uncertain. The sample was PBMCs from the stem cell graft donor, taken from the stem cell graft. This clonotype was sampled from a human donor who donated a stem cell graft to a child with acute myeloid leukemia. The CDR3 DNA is TGTGCCACCAGCACGAGACTCCCTCCGCAGGCTACAGATACGCAGTATTTT. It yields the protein CATSTRLPPQATDTQYF. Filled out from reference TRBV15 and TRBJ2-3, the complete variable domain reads DAMVIQNPRYQVTQFGKPVTLSCSQTLNHNVMYWYQQKSSQAPKLLFHYYDKDFNNEADTPDNFQSRRPNTSFCFLDIRSPGLGDTAMYLCATSTRLPPQATDTQYFGPGTRLTVL.